Below, 19 T cell receptor beta chains from the same sample are listed, as sequenced in a study of a mutant IDH1 vaccine in newly diagnosed glioma. Assay: immunoSEQ multiplex PCR; the TCRdb copy retains only in-frame clones and omits some. The sample includes approximately 60,000 clones, about 89% seen only once; the top ten take under 1.5%. Time point in this sample: week 23, last vaccination. What each vaccine dose contained was 300 ug of mutant IDH1 20-mer peptide, accompanied by topical imiquimod. The antigens for these receptors are not known. Specimen: PBMCs, collected from a glioma patient whose treatment included an IDH1 peptide vaccine. The source is a man in his forties with glioma.

The rearrangement uses TRBV27 and TRBJ2-5; unclear D gene. The germline V gene encodes CDR1 MNHEY and CDR2 SMNVEV (reference sequence). CDR3 length: 15 residues. Trimming pared 5 bases from V and 0 bases from J, leaving 13 bases between. CDR3 sequence reads: CASSPRPLYQETQYF. The CDR3 bases are TGTGCCAGCAGTCCTAGACCTCTTTACCAAGAGACCCAGTACTTC.

The genes are TRBV7-8 and TRBJ2-7; D remains unclear. The V end lost 4 bases, the J end lost 6 bases, and 16 bases lay between the germline ends. The CDR3 sequence is 14 residues long. CDR1 is SGHVS and CDR2 is FQNEAQ in the germline V gene. The CDR3 nucleotides read TGTGCCAGCAGCTACCCTAGATCAGACGGCGAGCAGTACTTC. Translation: CASSYPRSDGEQYF.

This rearrangement joins TRBV5-6 to TRBJ1-6, with unresolved D. This CDR3 has 14 residues. Germline CDR1 SGHDT, CDR2 YYEEEE. Between the trimmed V and J ends, which lost 3 bases and 10 bases, there was a span of 14 bases. The CDR3 region has the DNA TGTGCCAGCAGCTCCTGGACTGCTAGGTCACCCCTCCACTTT. Translating it yields CASSSWTARSPLHF.

The rearrangement joins TRBV11-2 to TRBJ2-1; D is undetermined. Germline V gene data show CDR1 as SGHAT and CDR2 as FQNNGV. Trimming removed 0 bases at V and 3 bases at J, with 6 bases between. The CDR3 is 14 residues long. For the CDR3, the DNA is TGTGCCAGCAGCTTAGAGGCTGACTACAATGAGCAGTTCTTC. This gives the protein CASSLEADYNEQFF. Filled out from reference TRBV11-2 and TRBJ2-1, the complete variable domain reads EAGVAQSPRYKIIEKRQSVAFWCNPISGHATLYWYQQILGQGPKLLIQFQNNGVVDDSQLPKDRFSAERLKGVDSTLKIQPAKLEDSAVYLCASSLEADYNEQFFGPGTRLTVL.

The chain couples TRBV6-5 to TRBJ1-1; the D is unclear. CDR1 is MNHEY, CDR2 SVGAGI, per germline. The V end lost 0 bases, the J end lost 3 bases, and 11 bases lay between the germline ends. The CDR3 is 15 amino acids. The CDR3 here is CASSYSIVADTEAFF. The DNA of the CDR3 is TGTGCCAGCAGTTACTCGATAGTTGCGGACACTGAAGCTTTCTTT.

The rearrangement links TRBV19 to TRBJ1-5; D is uncertain. This CDR3 contains 15 residues. Germline V lookup: CDR1 LNHDA, CDR2 SQIVND (reference sequence). The V gene lost 1 base and the J gene lost 1 base, with 8 bases spanning the gap. CDR3 coding DNA: TGTGCCAGTAGTATAGGGGGAATGAGCAATCAGCCCCAGCATTTT. Translated: CASSIGGMSNQPQHF.

The rearrangement links TRBV6-5 to TRBJ2-3; 10 bases agree with TRBD1. Germline assignment: CDR1 MNHEY and CDR2 SVGAGI. The V and J ends lost 6 bases and 6 bases, in that order; junction bases with no gene match: 3. The CDR3 has 13 amino acids. The CDR3 DNA reads TGTGCCAGCAGGGGACAGGGGTTGGATACGCAGTATTTT. This translates into CASRGQGLDTQYF.

The chain combines TRBV27 with TRBJ2-5, with D perhaps matching TRBD2 (6 bases). V lost 5 bases and J 5 bases, leaving 15 bases between the germline ends. CDR3 length equals 14 residues. Germline V gene lookup returns CDR1 MNHEY and CDR2 SMNVEV (reference sequence). In DNA form, the CDR3 reads TGTGCCAGCAGTCCCGGGACTCTCGGCGAGACCCAGTACTTC. As protein: CASSPGTLGETQYF.

The chain has TRBV9 and TRBJ2-3; D perhaps matches TRBD2 (7 bases). This CDR3 region has 14 residues. CDR1 SGDLS and CDR2 YYNGEE come from the germline V gene. The V end was cut by 7 bases, the J end by 8 bases, with 20 bases between. DNA for the CDR3: TGTGCCAGCGGGGGGGGCGGGAGCCGAGGTACGCAGTATTTT. It codes for CASGGGGSRGTQYF.

The gene calls are TRBV5-6 and TRBJ1-1; D gene uncertain. V gave up 1 base and J gave up 1 base, with 5 bases separating them. Germline CDR1 reads SGHDT; CDR2 reads YYEEEE. This CDR3 is 13 amino acids long. The CDR3 sequence is CASSLNWNTEAFF. CDR3 sequence (DNA): TGTGCCAGCAGCTTGAACTGGAACACTGAAGCTTTCTTT.

The V call is TRBV9, the J call TRBJ2-5; D may be TRBD1 (5 bases). This CDR3 is built from 16 residues. V was trimmed by 0 bases and J by 4 bases, leaving 16 bases between them. The germline gives CDR1 SGDLS, CDR2 YYNGEE. The CDR3 DNA is TGTGCCAGCAGCGTAGATCTAGGGGCAGTGATAGAGACCCAGTACTTC. This translates into CASSVDLGAVIETQYF. Variable domain in full (rest from reference TRBV9 and TRBJ2-5): DSGVTQTPKHLITATGQRVTLRCSPRSGDLSVYWYQQSLDQGLQFLIQYYNGEERAKGNILERFSAQQFPDLHSELNLSSLELGDSALYFCASSVDLGAVIETQYFGPGTRLLVL.

V is TRBV6-1 and J is TRBJ1-1; D is unresolved. CDR3 length: 15 residues. Germline CDR1 MNHNS, CDR2 SASEGT. With 4 bases removed from V and 1 base from J, the gap between germline ends came to 13 bases. CDR3 amino acids: CASSATWASNTEAFF. CDR3 in DNA: TGTGCCAGCAGTGCGACCTGGGCTTCGAACACTGAAGCTTTCTTT.

V and J are TRBV6-1 and TRBJ1-5; 7 nucleotides agree with TRBD1. Germline lookup yields CDR1 MNHNS and CDR2 SASEGT. The CDR3 contains 14 residues. The trim removed 1 base at V and 7 bases at J, leaving 4 bases unmatched. CDR3 sequence reads: CASSEGQGSQPQHF. The CDR3 nucleotides are TGTGCCAGCAGTGAAGGACAGGGCAGCCAGCCCCAGCATTTT.

The chain couples TRBV2 to TRBJ2-5; D ambiguous. V was trimmed by 9 bases and J by 4 bases, leaving 6 bases between them. The CDR3 covers 10 residues. CDR1 SNHLY and CDR2 FYNNEI come from the germline V gene. CDR3 loop: CARGLETQYF. CDR3 DNA: TGTGCCAGGGGGTTAGAGACCCAGTACTTC.

This clone was picked up a small number of times. The chain carries TRBV4-2 and TRBJ1-1, with 8 positions matching TRBD1. This CDR3 is 13 amino acids long. V gave up 8 bases and J gave up 5 bases; unmatched junction bases: 7. Germline V gene sequence: CDR1 LGHNA, CDR2 YNFKEQ. The CDR3 is CASWDRWATEAFF. Written as DNA, the CDR3 is TGTGCCAGCTGGGACAGGTGGGCGACTGAAGCTTTCTTT.

The V call is TRBV9, the J call TRBJ2-4; 14 bases fit TRBD2. Looked up from germline, CDR1 is SGDLS and CDR2 is YYNGEE. This CDR3 contains 19 residues. The V and J ends lost 2 bases and 0 bases, in that order; junction bases with no gene match: 7. CDR3 residues: CASSVRGLAGELAKNIQYF. The CDR3 DNA reads TGTGCCAGCAGCGTTAGGGGACTAGCGGGAGAGCTAGCCAAAAACATTCAGTACTTC.

This clone was recorded only once. The chain uses TRBV4-3 and TRBJ2-7; TRBD1 aligns across 7 bases. V shed 0 bases, J shed 5 bases, and the junction held 10 bases outside the gene matches. Per germline, CDR1 LGHNA and CDR2 YSLEER. This CDR3 spans 16 amino acids. CDR3 protein: CASSQDWGTTGNEQYF. The CDR3 DNA reads as TGCGCCAGCAGCCAAGATTGGGGGACGACAGGGAACGAGCAGTACTTC.

The gene calls are TRBV19 and TRBJ1-1; D gene unclear. V was trimmed by 1 base and J by 8 bases, leaving 11 bases between them. CDR1 and CDR2 from the germline V gene are LNHDA and SQIVND (reference sequence). This CDR3 spans 13 amino acids. The CDR3 loop is CASSIGLQYEAFF. DNA for the CDR3: TGTGCCAGTAGTATAGGGCTCCAGTACGAAGCTTTCTTT.

This chain joins TRBV11-1 and TRBJ1-1; 9 bases align to TRBD1. The V gene's germline CDR1 is SGHAT and CDR2 FQDESV (reference sequence). With 3 bases clipped from V and 8 bases from J, the junction kept 1 base outside the gene matches. CDR3 size: 12 residues. The CDR3 DNA reads as TGTGCCAGCAGCTTCGACAGGGGGGAAGCTTTCTTT. Translation gives CASSFDRGEAFF.